This paragraph covers one TCR beta chain sequence. Its antigen remains unidentified. Then a second PCR, running about 6 to 12 cycles, was carried out with a sample-barcoded 5' primer and a J-beta primer mix. TCRdb re-called the 5' RACE reads through MiXCR, storing one row per CDR3 protein. The sample comprises about 730,000 distinct CDR3 sequences, around 46% of which are singletons, and around a fifth rests with the top ten. The J segment lost 7 bases and the V segment lost 5 bases, leaving 9 bases of the junction unmatched. The length of the CDR3 is 13 residues. CDR1 and CDR2 from the germline V gene are SQVTM and ANQGSEA. The data stem from a study of blood T cells in healthy people across ages. Study findings and constraints: The fall in TCR beta diversity per million T cells was roughly linear with age.

Total RNA was extracted at no less than 6 micrograms per sample. This TCR was sampled from a woman aged 60 to 75 in good health. Sample: blood. The rearrangement links TRBV29-1 to TRBJ2-5, with 8 positions matching TRBD2. The CDR3 region is CSVSPGGTGTQYF. The CDR3 region has the DNA TGCAGCGTTTCCCCGGGGGGGACTGGGACCCAGTACTTC. The full variable domain, completed using reference TRBV29-1 and TRBJ2-5, is SAVISQKPSRDICQRGTSLTIQCQVDSQVTMMFWYRQQPGQSLTLIATANQGSEATYESGFVIDKFPISRPNLTFSTLTVSNMSPEDSSIYLCSVSPGGTGTQYFGPGTRLLVL.